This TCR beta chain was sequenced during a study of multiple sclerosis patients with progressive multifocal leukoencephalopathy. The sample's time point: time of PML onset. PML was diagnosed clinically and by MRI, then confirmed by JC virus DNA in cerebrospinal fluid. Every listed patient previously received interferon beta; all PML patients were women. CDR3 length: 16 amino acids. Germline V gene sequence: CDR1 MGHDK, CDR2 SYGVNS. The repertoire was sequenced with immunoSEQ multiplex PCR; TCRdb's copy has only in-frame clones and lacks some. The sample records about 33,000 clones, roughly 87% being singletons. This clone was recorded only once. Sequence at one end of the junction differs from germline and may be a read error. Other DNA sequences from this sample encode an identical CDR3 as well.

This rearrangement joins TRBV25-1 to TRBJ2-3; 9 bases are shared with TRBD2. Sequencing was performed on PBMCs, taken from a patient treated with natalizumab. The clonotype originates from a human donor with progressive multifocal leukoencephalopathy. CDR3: CASSEFTLAGTDTQYF. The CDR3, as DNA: TGTGCCAGCAGTGAATTCACACTAGCGGGCACGGATACGCAGTATTTT.